Below are 32 T cell receptor beta chains sequenced from a single sample in a study of OX40 agonist ivuxolimab in advanced cancers. The table came from immunoSEQ multiplex PCR; TCRdb's copy has only in-frame clones and leaves some out. The sample lists 64,000 or so clones; 65% to 90% were seen once. Sequencing used CD4+ or CD8+ T cells sorted from blood, obtained in a trial of the OX40 agonist ivuxolimab. These receptors were taken from an adult with an advanced solid tumor such as melanoma, head and neck, liver or kidney cancer.

Concerning this clone: The junction departs from the called germline gene at one end, perhaps through a read error. The J gene is TRBJ2-7, the V gene TRBV9, with D perhaps TRBD1 or TRBD2 (5 bases each). The CDR3 consists of 15 residues. CDR1 is SGDLS and CDR2 is YYNGEE in the germline V gene. CDR3 coding DNA: TGTGCCAGCAGCGGCCTTACCGGGACCTCCTCCGAGCAGTACTTC. Translating it yields CASSGLTGTSSEQYF.

The chain recombines TRBV19 with TRBJ2-1, with 8 bases identical to TRBD1. J gave up 5 bases and V 4 bases, and 7 bases lay outside the gene matches. The germline gives CDR1 LNHDA, CDR2 SQIVND (reference sequence). The CDR3 is 15 residues long. DNA for the CDR3: TGTGCCAGTAGTACCGGACAGGGCGTTGACAATGAGCAGTTCTTC. Translated: CASSTGQGVDNEQFF.

This sequence joins TRBV6-6 and TRBJ1-5; D remains ambiguous. The germline CDR1 and CDR2 sequences are MNHNY and SVGAGI (reference sequence). With 7 bases removed from V and 1 base from J, the gap between germline ends came to 11 bases. The CDR3 covers 14 residues. In nucleotides, the CDR3 is TGTGCCAGCATTGGGAGGCAGAGCAATCAGCCCCAGCATTTT. Protein product: CASIGRQSNQPQHF.

This chain uses TRBV11-3 with TRBJ2-3; tentative D call: TRBD2 (6 bases). This CDR3 has 14 amino acids. CDR1 is SGHNT and CDR2 is YENEEA in the germline V gene. V lost 1 base and J 3 bases, leaving 8 bases between the germline ends. The CDR3: CASSLAGETDTQYF. The CDR3 DNA sequence: TGTGCCAGCAGCTTAGCGGGAGAGACAGATACGCAGTATTTT.

The V and J genes are TRBV5-1 and TRBJ2-7; 8 bases agree with TRBD1. Germline V gene lookup returns CDR1 SGHRS and CDR2 YFSETQ. The junction had 0 bases not matched to a gene; V was cut back by 1 base and J by 3 bases. CDR3 length: 13 amino acids. The CDR3 nucleotides read TGCGCCAGCAGCTTGACAGGGGGCTACGAGCAGTACTTC. As protein: CASSLTGGYEQYF.

The rearrangement uses TRBV13 and TRBJ2-3; possible D gene TRBD1, 7 bases. V was cut by 5 bases and J by 2 bases, with 14 bases left in between. Germline assignment: CDR1 PRHDT and CDR2 FYEKMQ (reference sequence). This CDR3 contains 15 residues. Written as DNA, the CDR3 is TGTGCCAGCAGCGGGCGGGACAGCCTCACAGATACGCAGTATTTT. It translates to CASSGRDSLTDTQYF.

The sample holds one count of this clone. V usage is TRBV19 and J usage is TRBJ2-1; 9 bases line up with TRBD1. Per the germline V gene, CDR1 is LNHDA and CDR2 is SQIVND (reference sequence). V lost 6 bases and J lost 2; bases outside the gene matches: 5. The CDR3 length is 15 residues. The CDR3 coding sequence is TGTGCCAGTAGCCTTACAGGGGGCCCCTACAATGAGCAGTTCTTC. Its protein product is CASSLTGGPYNEQFF.

The chain has TRBV9 and TRBJ2-4; the D gene could be TRBD1 or TRBD2 (5 bases each). Looked up from germline, CDR1 is SGDLS and CDR2 is YYNGEE. The CDR3 extends over 14 amino acids. V was pared by 0 bases and J by 6 bases, with 10 bases between. The CDR3 sequence is CASSVGDSGNIQYF. The CDR3 nucleotides read TGTGCCAGCAGCGTAGGAGACAGCGGAAACATTCAGTACTTC.

The chain employs TRBV15 and TRBJ2-1, with TRBD2 matching over 11 bases. The CDR3 is made up of 16 amino acids. Germline loops: CDR1 LNHNV, CDR2 YYDKDF (reference sequence). V was pared by 0 bases and J by 7 bases, with 5 bases of the junction left unmatched. CDR3 sequence (DNA): TGTGCCACCAGCAGAGATAAACTAGCGGGGGATAATGAGCAGTTCTTC. This encodes CATSRDKLAGDNEQFF.

The V and J genes are TRBV11-2 and TRBJ1-1; D remains unclear. Trimming removed 2 bases at V and 6 bases at J, with 16 bases between. Looked up from germline, CDR1 is SGHAT and CDR2 is FQNNGV. The CDR3 runs to 15 residues. The CDR3 reads CASSLSQSSGSEAFF. Here the CDR3 DNA reads TGTGCCAGCAGCTTATCTCAGTCCTCCGGGTCTGAAGCTTTCTTT.

The chain carries TRBV7-7 and TRBJ2-1; D gene ambiguous. Deletions cut 0 bases from V and 4 bases from J, with 4 bases between. Germline lookup yields CDR1 SSHAT and CDR2 FNYEAQ (reference sequence). The CDR3 has 13 residues. Here the CDR3 reads CASSLAPYNEQFF. As DNA, the CDR3 is TGTGCCAGCAGCTTAGCCCCGTACAATGAGCAGTTCTTC.

This chain connects TRBV18 to TRBJ1-2; TRBD1 is a possible D gene (5 bases). The CDR3 totals 13 residues. Germline-derived CDR1 and CDR2 are KGHSH and LQKENI. Trimming left V 8 bases short and J 8 bases short, with 18 bases between. CDR3 nucleotide sequence: TGTGCCAGCGTAGGGACCCTGCCTCACGGCTACACCTTC. Translation gives CASVGTLPHGYTF.

The chain joins TRBV15 to TRBJ2-2; 9 positions match TRBD1. With 7 bases clipped from V and 6 bases from J, the junction kept 6 bases outside the gene matches. The CDR3 has 14 amino acids. Germline CDR1 and CDR2: LNHNV and YYDKDF (reference sequence). CDR3 amino acids: CATTRDRDAGELFF. CDR3 nucleotide sequence: TGTGCCACCACCAGGGACAGGGACGCCGGGGAGCTGTTTTTT.

The genes are TRBV30 and TRBJ2-7, with 8 bases fitting TRBD2. The CDR3 covers 20 residues. Trimming removed 2 bases from V and 2 bases from J; junction bases left unmatched: 23. Germline loops: CDR1 GTSNPN, CDR2 SVGIG (reference sequence). The CDR3 sequence: CAWSRPRGAGAQERPYEQYF. As DNA, the CDR3 is TGTGCCTGGAGTCGTCCTAGGGGAGCGGGAGCCCAAGAGCGACCCTACGAGCAGTACTTC.

The V and J genes are TRBV19 and TRBJ1-2, with D unclear. V was clipped by 0 bases and J by 6 bases, with 11 bases between them. The CDR3 has 14 residues. Germline V gene data show CDR1 as LNHDA and CDR2 as SQIVND (reference sequence). The CDR3 region has the DNA TGTGCCAGTAGTATAGAGGTATGGGCCCATGGCTACACCTTC. Its protein product is CASSIEVWAHGYTF.

This clone has only a few counts. The V call is TRBV29-1, the J call TRBJ2-7; tentative D call: TRBD2 (7 bases). V lost 1 base to trimming and J lost 2 bases, with 15 bases between them. This CDR3 region has 15 residues. The germline V gene encodes CDR1 SQVTM and CDR2 ANQGSEA. CDR3 region: CSVEGSQGRAYEQYF. As DNA, the CDR3 is TGCAGCGTTGAAGGTTCCCAGGGGAGGGCCTACGAGCAGTACTTC.

The chain has TRBV19 and TRBJ2-5, with 8 positions matching TRBD2. Germline V CDR1 and CDR2: LNHDA, SQIVND (reference sequence). This CDR3 is 15 amino acids long. The ends lost 1 base at V and 5 bases at J; junction bases unmatched: 6. CDR3 region: CASSIVGGARETQYF. The CDR3 nucleotides are TGTGCCAGTAGTATAGTCGGGGGGGCCCGCGAGACCCAGTACTTC.

J is TRBJ2-1 and V is TRBV18, with unresolved D. V was trimmed by 3 bases and J by 10 bases, leaving 10 bases between them. CDR1 and CDR2 from the germline V gene are KGHSH and LQKENI. This CDR3 spans 12 amino acids. The CDR3 sequence: CASSPNRPEQFF. CDR3 nucleotides: TGTGCCAGCTCACCCAACAGACCAGAGCAGTTCTTC.

The genes are TRBV5-6 and TRBJ2-5, with 7 nucleotides matching TRBD1. This CDR3 comprises 13 residues. V lost 4 bases, J lost 2 bases, and 2 bases stayed unmatched. The V gene's germline CDR1 is SGHDT and CDR2 YYEEEE. This chain's CDR3 is CASSMGQQETQYF. The CDR3 DNA sequence: TGTGCCAGCAGCATGGGACAGCAAGAGACCCAGTACTTC.

This clone appeared once. The chain employs TRBV5-1 and TRBJ2-7, with TRBD2 matching over 11 bases. The V segment lost 3 bases and the J segment 3 bases; nucleotides outside the gene matches: 5. This CDR3 region has 15 residues. Germline V gene data show CDR1 as SGHRS and CDR2 as YFSETQ. The CDR3 sequence: CASSWGTSGYYEQYF. CDR3 sequence (DNA): TGCGCCAGCAGCTGGGGGACTAGCGGTTACTACGAGCAGTACTTC.

The V call is TRBV18, the J call TRBJ2-7; the D gene is possibly TRBD2 (5 bases). Per the germline V gene, CDR1 is KGHSH and CDR2 is LQKENI. Trimming cost V 4 bases and J 0 bases, with 13 bases left between them. The CDR3 length is 15 residues. The CDR3 reads CASSQAPGNSYEQYF. CDR3 coding DNA: TGTGCCAGCTCACAAGCCCCGGGAAACTCCTACGAGCAGTACTTC. The variable domain in full, completed from reference TRBV18 and TRBJ2-7, reads NAGVMQNPRHLVRRRGQEARLRCSPMKGHSHVYWYRQLPEEGLKFMVYLQKENIIDESGMPKERFSAEFPKEGPSILRIQQVVRGDSAAYFCASSQAPGNSYEQYFGPGTRLTVT.

The rearrangement links TRBV4-1 to TRBJ1-1; the D is unclear. Germline-derived CDR1 and CDR2 are MGHRA and YSYEKL. The CDR3 sequence is 15 residues long. Deletions cut 2 bases from V and 0 bases from J, with 10 bases between. CDR3 nucleotides: TGCGCCAGCAGCCAATTCGGAGGCGTGAACACTGAAGCTTTCTTT. This translates into CASSQFGGVNTEAFF.

V gene TRBV10-3 combines with J gene TRBJ1-1, with a weak D call TRBD1 (5 bases). Between the trimmed V and J ends, which lost 5 bases and 3 bases, there was a span of 16 bases. Germline loops: CDR1 ENHRY, CDR2 SYGVKD. CDR3 size: 15 residues. This CDR3 reads CAISPRVGGDTEAFF. Here the CDR3 DNA reads TGTGCCATCAGTCCCCGAGTGGGGGGTGACACTGAAGCTTTCTTT.

As to this clone: Within the sample, other DNA sequences also encode this same CDR3. The rearrangement links TRBV25-1 to TRBJ1-6; 8 nucleotides match TRBD1. The CDR3 runs to 15 residues. The J segment lost 10 bases and the V segment lost 3 bases, leaving 8 bases of the junction unmatched. CDR1 and CDR2 (germline): MGHDK, SYGVNS. The CDR3 DNA reads as TGTGCCAGCAGTGATCCTACAGGGGGAGGATCACCCCTCCACTTT. Translating it yields CASSDPTGGGSPLHF.

Details on this clone: Other DNA sequences from this sample encode an identical CDR3 as well. The V call is TRBV7-6, the J call TRBJ1-5, with D hard to call. V lost 1 base, J lost 5 bases, and 6 bases lay in between. Per germline, CDR1 SGHVS and CDR2 FNYEAQ. CDR3 size: 13 residues. The CDR3 nucleotides are TGTGCCAGCAGCTTAGGGTCCGATCAGCCCCAGCATTTT. It codes for CASSLGSDQPQHF.

This chain joins TRBV2 and TRBJ2-5; no reliable D call. This CDR3 spans 13 amino acids. The V and J ends lost 5 bases and 4 bases respectively, with 11 bases between them. The germline CDR1 and CDR2 sequences are SNHLY and FYNNEI. CDR3 coding DNA: TGTGCCAGCAGTACACTTTGGTCAGAGACCCAGTACTTC. Amino acids: CASSTLWSETQYF.

This clone was observed a single time. V usage is TRBV29-1 and J usage is TRBJ2-7; 8 bases map to TRBD1. This CDR3 is 13 amino acids long. Germline V gene lookup returns CDR1 SQVTM and CDR2 ANQGSEA. V trimming: 6 bases; J trimming: 6 bases; junction bases outside the gene matches: 10. This chain's CDR3 is CSVADRALGEQYF. In DNA form, the CDR3 reads TGCAGCGTGGCGGACAGGGCATTGGGCGAGCAGTACTTC.

V and J are TRBV5-1 and TRBJ2-3; 13 nucleotides match TRBD2. CDR3 size: 16 residues. After removal of 7 bases from V and 6 bases from J, the junction contained 11 bases not matched to a gene. Germline CDR1 SGHRS, CDR2 YFSETQ. This chain's CDR3 is CASADGTSGATDTQYF. CDR3 coding DNA: TGCGCCAGCGCAGACGGGACTAGCGGGGCTACCGATACGCAGTATTTT.

The CDR3 DNA sequence: TGTGCCTGGAGTACCCTCCTCAGGGTTGGGGATGAAAAACTGTTTTTT. Residues: CAWSTLLRVGDEKLFF. This rearrangement joins TRBV30 to TRBJ1-4; D is perhaps TRBD1 (5 bases). V dropped 2 bases and J dropped 6 bases, with 19 bases sitting between them. Germline loops: CDR1 GTSNPN, CDR2 SVGIG (reference sequence). The CDR3 length is 16 residues.

This chain joins TRBV30 and TRBJ2-5, with a possible D match to TRBD2 (6 bases). Trimming pared 0 bases from V and 5 bases from J, leaving 13 bases between. Germline values: CDR1 GTSNPN, CDR2 SVGIG (reference sequence). The CDR3 is made up of 14 amino acids. CDR3 in amino acids: CAWSVLLAGETQYF. The DNA of the CDR3 is TGTGCCTGGAGTGTACTCCTGGCGGGGGAGACCCAGTACTTC.

This clone is a singleton in its sample. This CDR3 reads CASSYSWTGNTEAFF. The CDR3 DNA reads TGTGCCAGCAGTTACTCGTGGACAGGGAACACTGAAGCTTTCTTT. The V call is TRBV6-5, the J call TRBJ1-1; 7 bases line up with TRBD1. The CDR3 sequence is 15 residues long. CDR1 is MNHEY, CDR2 SVGAGI, per germline. J gave up 1 base and V 0 bases, and 2 bases lay outside the gene matches.

The chain combines TRBV6-5 with TRBJ2-4; D gene uncertain. CDR1 is MNHEY and CDR2 is SVGAGI in the germline V gene. The CDR3 length is 12 residues. V lost 5 bases, J lost 5 bases, and 7 bases lay in between. The DNA for the CDR3 is TGTGCCAGCAGTCACCTGGAAAACATTCAGTACTTC. Amino acid sequence: CASSHLENIQYF.